This TCR beta chain is drawn from a study of Ad26.COV2.S vaccination and SARS-CoV-2 variants. Across the study: Into the muscle, Ad26.COV2.S was dosed once or twice, 56 days apart.

The CDR3 totals 13 residues. V shed 4 bases and J 11 bases; nucleotides not matched to a gene: 5. About this clone: What it recognizes is unknown.

Assay: immunoSEQ multiplex PCR; the TCRdb copy retains only in-frame clones and omits some. The sample contains around 320,000 clones, about 82% of which appear only once. Study-level points and caveats: Reportedly, after vaccination the spike-specific CD8+ and CD4+ T cell responses displayed substantial breadth.

As for treatment: roughly 20 received Ad26.COV2.S at low or high dose, single or two shots; roughly 5 received placebo; per-sample allocation not given. Samples came from day 63 after the first vaccine or placebo injection. At a Boston site, the person donating was an adult of 18-55 years. This clonotype originated in a person between 18 and 65 years old who received the Ad26.COV2.S COVID-19 vaccine or a placebo. Material: peripheral blood, obtained in a trial of Ad26.COV2.S vaccine versus placebo. The V call is TRBV12-3 or TRBV12-4, the J call TRBJ1-6, with 7 nucleotides matching TRBD1. CDR3 DNA: TGTGCCAGCAGTTCGCTACAGGGGACACCCCTCCACTTT. This translates into CASSSLQGTPLHF.